This section outlines one T cell receptor beta chain sequence together with its context. Its specificity is not known. The entry originates in a study of T cell responses to AZD1222 COVID-19 vaccine. Notes on the study in general: Clonal diversity may have been underestimated, and the donors were mostly white British, with more females than males. Only a handful of individuals given AZD1222 were seropositive at baseline. Unmutated regions of variants are reportedly targeted by nearly half of spike-specific TCRs. Without day 14 samples, only post-peak T cell repertoires were studied.

The protocol was immunoSEQ multiplex PCR, while the TCRdb copy is restricted to in-frame clones and leaves out a portion. Among 140,000 to 150,000 clones listed, more than 85% were seen once. The CDR3 has 12 residues. V was pared by 4 bases and J by 4 bases, with 10 bases between. Germline V lookup: CDR1 GTSNPN, CDR2 SVGIG (reference sequence). This clonotype originated in an adult in good health. V is TRBV30 and J is TRBJ1-1; no clear D gene. The source was peripheral blood, collected on day 0 of AZD1222 vaccination. DNA of the CDR3: TGTGCCTGGATCCTGAGACGCACTGAAGCTTTCTTT. Its protein product is CAWILRRTEAFF. Based on the CDR3 plus reference TRBV30 and TRBJ1-1, the full variable domain is SQTIHQWPATLVQPVGSPLSLECTVEGTSNPNLYWYRQAAGRGLQLLFYSVGIGQISSEVPQNLSASRPQDRQFILSSKKLLLSDSGFYLCAWILRRTEAFFGQGTRLTVV.